Listed below are T cell receptor beta chains from one sample, sequenced in a study of STAT5B mutations in CD4+ large granular lymphocyte leukemia. TCRdb keeps only in-frame clones here, not all; method: immunoSEQ multiplex PCR. The sample consists of about 35,000 clones, about three quarters of them appearing once. Material for sequencing was CD4+ T cells from blood buffy coats. The origin of the receptors is a human donor in good health. Both conserved end residues are part of each CDR3. A D gene is named only where the DNA matches it firmly. Expanded clones are given a class, and other clones once, few, many or no size at all.

cdr3_nt cdr3_aa j_call cdr3_length d_call clone_size v_call
TGTGCCAGCAGCTTATCTGACAATCAGCCCCAGCATTTT CASSLSDNQPQHF TRBJ1-5 13 - - TRBV7-8
TGTGCCAGCAGCCAAGGAAGTCTAGCGGGGGGGCCGGAGACCCAGTACTTC CASSQGSLAGGPETQYF TRBJ2-5 17 TRBD2 - TRBV4-2
TGTGCCAGCAGTAGGACAGGGAGTTACACTGAAGCTTTCTTT CASSRTGSYTEAFF TRBJ1-1 14 TRBD1 - TRBV6-1
TGTGCCAGCAGCGCGATGAACAGGGTCGATGTCACTGAAGCTTTCTTT CASSAMNRVDVTEAFF TRBJ1-1 16 - - TRBV9
TGTGCCAGCAGCCCCGGGCAAGGACTAGCGGGATCTTCTTCCTACGAGCAGTACTTC CASSPGQGLAGSSSYEQYF TRBJ2-7 19 TRBD2 - TRBV7-2
TGTGCCATCCAGAGGTCGATATTCAATGAGCAGTTCTTC CAIQRSIFNEQFF TRBJ2-1 13 - - TRBV27
TGCAGCGTTAAACCCGGGACAGGTTACACTGAAGCTTTCTTT CSVKPGTGYTEAFF TRBJ1-1 14 TRBD1 - TRBV29-1
TGTGCCAGTAGTTTCCTCGGACTCGCAACTAATGAAAAACTGTTTTTT CASSFLGLATNEKLFF TRBJ1-4 16 - - TRBV19
TGTGCCAGCAGCGTAGATACGGTTTCCTACGAGCAGTACTTC CASSVDTVSYEQYF TRBJ2-7 14 - - TRBV9
TGTGCCAGCAGTTACAGGACTTCCTCTGGAAACACCATATATTTT CASSYRTSSGNTIYF TRBJ1-3 15 - - TRBV6-5
TGTGCCAGTAGTATCGGAGGACGTGGTACTGGAAACACCATATATTTT CASSIGGRGTGNTIYF TRBJ1-3 16 - - TRBV19
TGTGCCAGCACCTCACACCGAGGCTATGGCTACACCTTC CASTSHRGYGYTF TRBJ1-2 13 - - TRBV27
TGTGCCAGCAGTGAATCCCTAGGGAGCTCCTACAATGAGCAGTTCTTC CASSESLGSSYNEQFF TRBJ2-1 16 - - TRBV2
TGCGCCAGCAGTCAATTGGGGGGGACCGGGGAGCTGTTTTTT CASSQLGGTGELFF TRBJ2-2 14 TRBD2 - TRBV23-1
TGTGCCAGCAGGCTCACAGGGGGCTCCTCCTACGAGCAGTACTTC CASRLTGGSSYEQYF TRBJ2-7 15 TRBD1 - TRBV6-5
TGTGCCAGCAGTGATAACAGCCAGAGAAGCACAGATACGCAGTATTTT CASSDNSQRSTDTQYF TRBJ2-3 16 - - TRBV6-1
TGTGCCAGCAGTGGCCCTGGAAACACCATATATTTT CASSGPGNTIYF TRBJ1-3 12 - - TRBV6-6
TGTGCCAGCAGCTGGGGGCCGCTGGCCTCCTACGAGCAGTACTTC CASSWGPLASYEQYF TRBJ2-7 15 - - TRBV5-6
TGTGCCAGCAGTGAGACGGTAAATCAGCCCCAGCATTTT CASSETVNQPQHF TRBJ1-5 13 - - TRBV6-1
TGTGCCAGCAGCTATCCCAAGGGTCCGGGCACCGGGGAGCTGTTTTTT CASSYPKGPGTGELFF TRBJ2-2 16 - - TRBV5-4
TGTGCCAGTAGTATCCGTGCCAGGTCCTACGAGCAGTACTTC CASSIRARSYEQYF TRBJ2-7 14 - once TRBV19
TGTGCCAGCAGTGGGAGACCGATTGGAGGGGAAAAACTGTTTTTT CASSGRPIGGEKLFF TRBJ1-4 15 - - TRBV2
TGTGCCAGCAGCGTAGCTGGCGGGTCCTACAATGAGCAGTTCTTC CASSVAGGSYNEQFF TRBJ2-1 15 - - TRBV9
TGTGCCAGCAGCGTAGACAGGGTTATGAACACTGAAGCTTTCTTT CASSVDRVMNTEAFF TRBJ1-1 15 TRBD1 - TRBV5-4
TGTGCCAGCAGTGGACGGTACCAAGAGACCCAGTACTTC CASSGRYQETQYF TRBJ2-5 13 - - TRBV6-1
TGTGCCAGCAGTACTAGCGGAGCCCTGCACGGGAACAATGAGCAGTTCTTC CASSTSGALHGNNEQFF TRBJ2-1 17 TRBD2 - TRBV2
TGTGCCAGCAGCCCCTCGACAGAGACCCAGTACTTC CASSPSTETQYF TRBJ2-5 12 - - TRBV7-9
TGTGCTAGTGGTTTGGCCCGCTGGGGGACTAGCGGGAGTGAGTTCTACGAGCAGTACTTC CASGLARWGTSGSEFYEQYF TRBJ2-7 20 TRBD2 - TRBV12-5
TGTGCCAGCGGGGATATATCGTCTGGCGAAAAACTGTTTTTT CASGDISSGEKLFF TRBJ1-4 14 - few TRBV5-4
TGCGCCAGCAGCTTGGGGGACACTACCTACAATGAGCAGTTCTTC CASSLGDTTYNEQFF TRBJ2-1 15 - few TRBV5-1
TGTGCCAGCAGCTTAACGGGGACAGGGGGCAGCTATGGCTACACCTTC CASSLTGTGGSYGYTF TRBJ1-2 16 TRBD1 - TRBV7-2
TGTGCCAGCAGTTTCGGCACCTTCGGGGAGCTGTTTTTT CASSFGTFGELFF TRBJ2-2 13 - - TRBV27
TGTGCCAGCAGCTTGGCCAAACTACCAGGCTCTGGGGCCAACGTCCTGACTTTC CASSLAKLPGSGANVLTF TRBJ2-6 18 - - TRBV5-8
TGTGCCATCAGTGGGATCTCCTACGAGCAGTACTTC CAISGISYEQYF TRBJ2-7 12 - - TRBV10-3
TGTGCCAGTAGTATCCCCACAGGGGGAATAAACTATGGCTACACCTTC CASSIPTGGINYGYTF TRBJ1-2 16 TRBD1 - TRBV19
TGTGCCAGCAGTGAACGCATTGGGCTACTTAGTGGGGGGATGTTTTGGCAGTTCTTC CASSERIGLLSGGMFWQFF TRBJ2-1 19 - - TRBV6-1
TGTGCCAGCAGCTTAGAGGGGGCGAACACTGAAGCTTTCTTT CASSLEGANTEAFF TRBJ1-1 14 TRBD1 few TRBV7-9
TGTGCCAGCAGCTCAAACCCCGGGGTGGGCAATCAGCCCCAGCATTTT CASSSNPGVGNQPQHF TRBJ1-5 16 - - TRBV7-9
TGTGCCAGCAGCGGCCGGGACGTCGACGAGCAGTACTTC CASSGRDVDEQYF TRBJ2-7 13 - - TRBV5-4
TGTGCCAGCAGCTTACCGGGAAGGTCCCAGCATTTT CASSLPGRSQHF TRBJ1-5 12 - - TRBV7-2
TGTGCCAGCAGCGCACCCGGGACAGGGGATCCTCAAGAGACCCAGTACTTC CASSAPGTGDPQETQYF TRBJ2-5 17 TRBD1 - TRBV27
TGTGCCAGCAGTAATAGACAGAGCCCTTCATATGGCTACACCTTC CASSNRQSPSYGYTF TRBJ1-2 15 - - TRBV6-6
TGTGCCAGCAGCGTAGGCCCTAGCGGGACCCACTACAATGAGCAGTTCTTC CASSVGPSGTHYNEQFF TRBJ2-1 17 TRBD2 - TRBV9
TGTGCCTGGACCCCGGGACTAGCAGACGGGGAGCTGTTTTTT CAWTPGLADGELFF TRBJ2-2 14 TRBD2 - TRBV30
TGTGCCATCAGTGAGCACACTGAAGCTTTCTTT CAISEHTEAFF TRBJ1-1 11 - - TRBV10-3
TGTGCCAGCAGCTTAGGGGGACTAGGAGGGGAGCTGTTTTTT CASSLGGLGGELFF TRBJ2-2 14 TRBD2 - TRBV7-9
TGCGCCAGCAGTGAGACTAGCGCTTACAATGAGCAGTTCTTC CASSETSAYNEQFF TRBJ2-1 14 TRBD2 - TRBV10-2
TGTGCCAGCAGTTTATGGGGTGACACTGAAGCTTTCTTT CASSLWGDTEAFF TRBJ1-1 13 - - TRBV27
TGTGCCAGCAGCTTTTTGACAGGGGGTTACTACGAGCAGTACTTC CASSFLTGGYYEQYF TRBJ2-7 15 TRBD1 - TRBV7-9
TGTGCCAGCAGCTTAGCGCGGGCGGGAGCGGGCTACAATGAGCAGTTCTTC CASSLARAGAGYNEQFF TRBJ2-1 17 TRBD2 - TRBV7-9